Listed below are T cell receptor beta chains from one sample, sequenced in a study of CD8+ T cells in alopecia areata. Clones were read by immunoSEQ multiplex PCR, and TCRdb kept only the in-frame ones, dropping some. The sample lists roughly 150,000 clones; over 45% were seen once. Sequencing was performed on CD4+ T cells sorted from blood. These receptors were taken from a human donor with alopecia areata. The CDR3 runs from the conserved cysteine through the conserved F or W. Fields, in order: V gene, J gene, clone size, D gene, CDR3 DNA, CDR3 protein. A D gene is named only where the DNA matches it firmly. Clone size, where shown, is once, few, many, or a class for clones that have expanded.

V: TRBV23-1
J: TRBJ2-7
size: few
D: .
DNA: TGCGCCAGCAGTCAAGAAGCATCCAGAAAAAAGCAGTACTTC
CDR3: CASSQEASRKKQYF

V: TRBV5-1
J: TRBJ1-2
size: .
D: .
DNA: TGCGCCAGCAGCTTGGCGGACAGCCCTAACTATGGCTACACCTTC
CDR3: CASSLADSPNYGYTF

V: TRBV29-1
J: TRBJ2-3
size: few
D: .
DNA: TGCAGCGTTGATCGGAGCACAGATACGCAGTATTTT
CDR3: CSVDRSTDTQYF

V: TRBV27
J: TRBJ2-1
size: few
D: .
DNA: TGTGCCAGCAGCCCATACTCTAGCAGTGAGCAGTTCTTC
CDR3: CASSPYSSSEQFF

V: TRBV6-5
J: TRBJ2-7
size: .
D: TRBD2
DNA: TGTGCCAGCAGGCGGGAGCTCTCCTACGAGCAGTACTTC
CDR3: CASRRELSYEQYF

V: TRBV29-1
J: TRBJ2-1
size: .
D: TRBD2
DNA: TGCAGCGTTCCGAGCGGTTCGAGCGGGAGAGGCGGTGAGCAGTTCTTC
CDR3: CSVPSGSSGRGGEQFF

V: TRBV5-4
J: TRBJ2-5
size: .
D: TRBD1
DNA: TGTGCCAGCAGCTTAAGGACAGGGGATGGGACCCAGTACTTC
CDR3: CASSLRTGDGTQYF

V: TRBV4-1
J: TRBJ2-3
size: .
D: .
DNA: TGCGCCAGCAGCCAAGATCTGGGTTTAGGCAGTACTAGCACAGATACGCAGTATTTT
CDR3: CASSQDLGLGSTSTDTQYF

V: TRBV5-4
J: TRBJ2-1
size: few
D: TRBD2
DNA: TGTGCCAGCAGCGGGACTAGCGGGAGAGCTGAGCAGTTCTTC
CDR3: CASSGTSGRAEQFF

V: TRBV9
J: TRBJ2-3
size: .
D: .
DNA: TGTGCCAGCAGCACCCGGGCCCCCCCAGATACGCAGTATTTT
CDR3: CASSTRAPPDTQYF

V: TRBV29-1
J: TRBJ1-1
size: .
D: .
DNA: TGCAGCGCCTCACCCAGGAACACTGAAGCTTTCTTT
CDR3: CSASPRNTEAFF

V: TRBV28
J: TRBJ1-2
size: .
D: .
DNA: TGTGCCAGCAGTTTGCCCCCGGCGACAGGTGATGGCTACACCTTC
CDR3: CASSLPPATGDGYTF

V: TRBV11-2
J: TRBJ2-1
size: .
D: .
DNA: TGTGCCAGCAGCTTAGGACTAGAGAATGAGCAGTTCTTC
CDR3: CASSLGLENEQFF

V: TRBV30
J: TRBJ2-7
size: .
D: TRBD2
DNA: TGTGCCTGGAGTCGGACTAGCGGAGGGGTGCAGTACTTC
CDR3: CAWSRTSGGVQYF

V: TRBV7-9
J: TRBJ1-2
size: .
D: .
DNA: TGTGCCAGTCCCCCTCCGGGGGATGGCTACACCTTC
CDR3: CASPPPGDGYTF

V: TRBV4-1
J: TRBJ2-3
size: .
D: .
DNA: TGCGCCAGCAGCCAAGATCGTGGGAGGACAGATACGCAGTATTTT
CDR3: CASSQDRGRTDTQYF

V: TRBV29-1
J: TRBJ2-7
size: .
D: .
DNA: TGCAGCGGATCCGGGGCCCCCCCTGGTAGCGAGCAGTACTTC
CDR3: CSGSGAPPGSEQYF

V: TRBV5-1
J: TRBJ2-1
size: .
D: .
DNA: TGCGCCAGCAGCTTGGCCCCATCGGAGGCATACAATGAGCAGTTCTTC
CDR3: CASSLAPSEAYNEQFF

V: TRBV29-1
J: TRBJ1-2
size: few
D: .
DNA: TGCAGCGTTGGAGGACAACCGGGGTACACCTTC
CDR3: CSVGGQPGYTF

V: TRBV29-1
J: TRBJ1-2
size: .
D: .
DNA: TGCAGCGTTGAAAGTAACGGACGATCGGGCTACACCTTC
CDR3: CSVESNGRSGYTF